These 22 T cell receptor beta chains were sequenced from one sample in a study of cytomegalovirus exposure and HLA in healthy donors (dated by TCRdb to 2015 to 2018). The library was produced with the immunoSEQ multiplex PCR assay. For the multiplex PCR, a mixture combining 60 forward primers for TCR Vbeta segments and 13 reverse primers for TCR Jbeta segments was used. The source is immuneACCESS, and TCRdb retained only in-frame sequences with V and J called. Part of the clones is not carried over; for the studies checked, unresolved V genes explain less than half of this, and the remainder is unexplained. In this sample the table shows approximately 200,000 clones, less than 80% of which occur a single time. The leading ten clones occupy roughly 0.22% of the sample. Sequenced input: PBMCs. The receptor source for this set is a girl aged 2-10 years in good health and CMV-seronegative.

This chain connects TRBV19 to TRBJ1-1, with D perhaps TRBD1 (6 bases). V lost 3 bases and J lost 1, with 18 bases in between. This CDR3 is built from 17 residues. Germline assignment: CDR1 LNHDA and CDR2 SQIVND (reference sequence). The CDR3 coding sequence is TGTGCCAGTAGTATCAAGGGCAGGGGAAATCAGAACACTGAAGCTTTCTTT. It codes for CASSIKGRGNQNTEAFF.

The chain carries TRBV5-4 and TRBJ2-4, with D possibly TRBD2 on 7 matching bases. In germline, CDR1 is SGHNT, CDR2 YYREEE (reference sequence). CDR3 length: 14 amino acids. The germline V and J ends were trimmed by 0 bases and 7 bases, with 11 bases remaining between them. CDR3 sequence: CASSLGGGGNIQYF. As DNA, the CDR3 is TGTGCCAGCAGCTTGGGAGGGGGGGGGAACATTCAGTACTTC.

The V call is TRBV5-4, the J call TRBJ2-3, with TRBD2 identical over 11 bases. V was pared by 3 bases and J by 14 bases, with 5 bases of the junction left unmatched. Per the germline V gene, CDR1 is SGHNT and CDR2 is YYREEE (reference sequence). This CDR3 contains 12 residues. As DNA, the CDR3 is TGTGCCAGCAGCTCGGCTACTAGCGGGGGGTATTTT. This encodes CASSSATSGGYF.

The chain is built from TRBV2 and TRBJ2-1; D may be TRBD1 (5 bases). Deletions cut 8 bases from V and 8 bases from J, with 25 bases between. This CDR3 comprises 16 residues. Germline V gene data show CDR1 as SNHLY and CDR2 as FYNNEI. In nucleotides, the CDR3 is TGTGCCAGCTACGAAGGTCCAGGGCTGGGTAAGGATGAGCAGTTCTTC. It encodes CASYEGPGLGKDEQFF. The variable domain in full, with the rest retrieved from reference TRBV2 and TRBJ2-1, is EPEVTQTPSHQVTQMGQEVILRCVPISNHLYFYWYRQILGQKVEFLVSFYNNEISEKSEIFDDQFSVERPDGSNFTLKIRSTKLEDSAMYFCASYEGPGLGKDEQFFGPGTRLTVL.

The chain couples TRBV5-1 to TRBJ1-1; tentative D call: TRBD1 (6 bases). This CDR3 region has 15 residues. Trimming removed 4 bases from V and 4 bases from J, with 17 bases in between. Germline loops: CDR1 SGHRS, CDR2 YFSETQ. DNA for the CDR3: TGCGCCAGCAGCCGCCCAGGGGTTGAGAGCACTGAAGCTTTCTTT. It codes for CASSRPGVESTEAFF.

The chain combines TRBV7-9 with TRBJ1-1, with 9 bases lining up with TRBD1. V lost 4 bases, J lost 0 bases, and 3 bases stayed unmatched. The CDR3 consists of 15 residues. Germline CDR1 and CDR2: SEHNR and FQNEAQ (reference sequence). CDR3 loop: CASSSGQGLNTEAFF. The DNA for the CDR3 is TGTGCCAGCAGCTCGGGACAGGGTTTGAACACTGAAGCTTTCTTT.

This clone occurred a few times. This chain uses TRBV14 with TRBJ1-1; possibly TRBD1 for D (5 bases). This CDR3 is 16 amino acids long. V lost 2 bases and J lost 1, with 14 bases in between. Germline V gene data show CDR1 as SGHDN and CDR2 as FVKESK. CDR3 loop: CASSQPGGGANTEAFF. The CDR3, as DNA: TGTGCCAGCAGCCAACCCGGAGGAGGGGCGAACACTGAAGCTTTCTTT. The full variable domain, its missing parts supplied by reference TRBV14 and TRBJ1-1, is EAGVTQFPSHSVIEKGQTVTLRCDPISGHDNLYWYRRVMGKEIKFLLHFVKESKQDESGMPNNRFLAERTGGTYSTLKVQPAELEDSGVYFCASSQPGGGANTEAFFGQGTRLTVV.

The chain carries TRBV5-1 and TRBJ1-2; the D is unclear. V lost 1 base to trimming and J lost 5 bases, with 9 bases between them. The CDR3 is made up of 13 amino acids. CDR1 and CDR2 from the germline V gene are SGHRS and YFSETQ. The CDR3 here is CASSLRVAYGYTF. CDR3 nucleotides: TGCGCCAGCAGCTTGCGGGTAGCTTATGGCTACACCTTC. The full variable domain, completed using reference TRBV5-1 and TRBJ1-2, is KAGVTQTPRYLIKTRGQQVTLSCSPISGHRSVSWYQQTPGQGLQFLFEYFSETQRNKGNFPGRFSGRQFSNSRSEMNVSTLELGDSALYLCASSLRVAYGYTFGSGTRLTVV.

The chain recombines TRBV5-6 with TRBJ2-7; D call uncertain. CDR3 length equals 12 residues. Germline CDR1 is SGHDT and CDR2 is YYEEEE. Trimming took 2 bases from V and 3 from J, leaving 6 bases between them. CDR3 sequence reads: CASSFSLYEQYF. DNA of the CDR3: TGTGCCAGCAGCTTTTCCCTCTACGAGCAGTACTTC.

The CDR3 nucleotides read TGTGCCAGCAGTTACATCGAGCGGGGGGGCCCAGAGACCCAGTACTTC. It is translated as CASSYIERGGPETQYF. This chain connects TRBV6-7 to TRBJ2-5, with TRBD2 identical over 10 bases. TRBV6-7 is an open reading frame whose function is uncertain. This CDR3 comprises 16 residues. With V trimmed by 2 bases and J by 4 bases, 7 bases remained unmatched.

V is TRBV6-5 and J is TRBJ2-1, with 7 bases fitting TRBD1. Per the germline V gene, CDR1 is MNHEY and CDR2 is SVGAGI. There are 15 residues in the CDR3. With V trimmed by 2 bases and J by 1 base, 2 bases remained unmatched. DNA for the CDR3: TGTGCCAGCAGTTACAGGGGGCCTTCCTACAATGAGCAGTTCTTC. Its translation is CASSYRGPSYNEQFF.

This clone was seen more than once but under ten times. V usage is TRBV7-9 and J usage is TRBJ2-2; TRBD2 aligns across 9 bases. Germline CDR1 and CDR2: SEHNR and FQNEAQ (reference sequence). CDR3 length: 17 amino acids. V shed 2 bases and J 4 bases; nucleotides not matched to a gene: 8. The DNA of the CDR3 is TGTGCCAGCAGCTTAAGTCCTGCTAGCGGGATCACCGGGGAGCTGTTTTTT. Its protein product is CASSLSPASGITGELFF.

The sample holds a few counts of this clone. The rearrangement uses TRBV7-9 and TRBJ1-4, with 9 positions matching TRBD1. CDR1 and CDR2 from the germline V gene are SEHNR and FQNEAQ (reference sequence). V lost 1 base to trimming and J lost 8 bases; unmatched junction nucleotides: 8. This CDR3 spans 16 amino acids. CDR3 sequence: CASSLDKGTGTEKLFF. The CDR3 DNA follows: TGTGCCAGCAGCTTAGATAAGGGGACAGGGACGGAAAAACTGTTTTTT.

This clone was detected only once. The J gene is TRBJ2-1, the V gene TRBV27; 7 bases line up with TRBD1. Germline CDR1 MNHEY, CDR2 SMNVEV (reference sequence). The junction had 9 bases not matched to a gene; V was cut back by 5 bases and J by 2 bases. There are 16 residues in the CDR3. CDR3 amino acids: CASSIGQVTTYNEQFF. CDR3 coding DNA: TGTGCCAGCAGTATAGGACAGGTAACGACCTACAATGAGCAGTTCTTC.

The chain recombines TRBV2 with TRBJ2-7, with TRBD1 as a possible D gene (6 bases). Per germline, CDR1 SNHLY and CDR2 FYNNEI. The CDR3 contains 13 residues. The ends were cut back, 4 bases at V and 12 bases at J, with 19 bases in the middle. The CDR3 DNA is TGTGCCAGCAGTGTACTACCCCCAGGGGCACCGTACTTC. It yields the protein CASSVLPPGAPYF.

The chain employs TRBV6-1 and TRBJ1-6, with D possibly matching TRBD1 (5 bases). V shed 2 bases and J shed 10 bases, with 15 bases lying between them. Looked up from germline, CDR1 is MNHNS and CDR2 is SASEGT. The CDR3 extends over 15 amino acids. This chain's CDR3 is CASSEKARAPSPLHF. The DNA of the CDR3 is TGTGCCAGCAGTGAAAAGGCCAGGGCTCCCTCACCCCTCCACTTT.

The gene calls are TRBV5-1 and TRBJ1-1; 7 bases match TRBD1. The CDR3 extends over 14 amino acids. The germline CDR1 and CDR2 sequences are SGHRS and YFSETQ. The ends lost 2 bases at V and 2 bases at J; junction bases unmatched: 3. Written as DNA, the CDR3 is TGCGCCAGCAGCTTACGACAGGGTAACACTGAAGCTTTCTTT. This sequence encodes CASSLRQGNTEAFF.

This clone was seen a single time. The genes are TRBV19 and TRBJ2-2, with D maybe TRBD1 (6 bases). This CDR3 spans 15 amino acids. V lost 3 bases, J lost 7 bases, and 15 bases lay in between. Per the germline V gene, CDR1 is LNHDA and CDR2 is SQIVND (reference sequence). For the CDR3, the DNA is TGTGCCAGTAGTATTCTCAGGGGAATGGACGGGGAGCTGTTTTTT. Translation: CASSILRGMDGELFF.

The chain combines TRBV15 with TRBJ2-7, with a tentative D call TRBD1 (5 bases). CDR1 and CDR2 from the germline V gene are LNHNV and YYDKDF (reference sequence). V lost 0 bases, J lost 2 bases, and 11 bases lay in between. CDR3 length: 15 residues. CDR3 DNA: TGTGCCACCAGCAGAGATGATTCAGGGACCTACGAGCAGTACTTC. This translates into CATSRDDSGTYEQYF.

This chain joins TRBV7-2 and TRBJ1-1; D possibly corresponds to TRBD1 (5 bases). The V gene lost 1 base and the J gene lost 8 bases, with 8 bases spanning the gap. CDR3 length: 12 residues. Germline V lookup: CDR1 SGHTA, CDR2 FQGNSA. CDR3 nucleotides: TGTGCCAGCAGCTTAGACAGGTTAGAAGCTTTCTTT. Its protein product is CASSLDRLEAFF.

V gene TRBV19 combines with J gene TRBJ1-2; D not certain. The CDR3 contains 15 residues. Trimming removed 3 bases at V and 3 bases at J, with 14 bases between. CDR1 is LNHDA, CDR2 SQIVND, per germline (reference sequence). This CDR3 reads CASSIWVRGDYGYTF. The CDR3 nucleotides are TGTGCCAGTAGTATTTGGGTTCGTGGAGACTATGGCTACACCTTC.

Note on this clone: Compared with germline, one end of the junction differs, possibly owing to a read error. The rearrangement links TRBV7-7 to TRBJ2-3; TRBD1 aligns across 10 bases. Germline assignment: CDR1 SSHAT and CDR2 FNYEAQ (reference sequence). The CDR3 consists of 16 residues. CDR3 in amino acids: CASSAGTGASTATQYF. CDR3 nucleotide sequence: TGTGCCAGCAGCGCCGGGACAGGGGCTAGCACAGCTACGCAGTATTTT.